The 31 T cell receptor beta chains below were found in one sample sequenced in a study of T cells expressing NK-cell markers. TCRdb re-called the 5' RACE reads; one entry per CDR3 protein, DNA not given. The sample totals fewer than 550,000 distinct CDR3 sequences; its top ten clones hold almost 1.5%. Material: blood T cells: a sorted CD56 or NKG2C T cell subset, CD4+ or CD8+ T cells, or bulk PBMC T cells (not recorded which). The source is a woman in her fifties or sixties in good health.

The CDR3 is CASSLLDEQFF. This chain connects TRBV5-1 to TRBJ2-1. The CDR3 runs 11 residues. Germline lookup yields CDR1 SGHRS and CDR2 YFSETQ.

This chain uses TRBV27 with TRBJ2-5; the D gene TCRdb calls, TRBD2, cannot be checked with no DNA. The CDR3 is made up of 15 amino acids. Per the germline V gene, CDR1 is MNHEY and CDR2 is SMNVEV (reference sequence). The CDR3 region is CASRGLAGRLETQYF.

The chain carries TRBV28 and TRBJ2-6; absent DNA, TCRdb's TRBD2 call cannot be checked. Germline loops: CDR1 MDHEN, CDR2 SYDVKM. The CDR3 is 16 residues long. The chain's CDR3 is CASRGTRYSGANVLTF. Full variable domain (outside the CDR3, taken from reference TRBV28 and TRBJ2-6): DVKVTQSSRYLVKRTGEKVFLECVQDMDHENMFWYRQDPGLGLRLIYFSYDVKMKEKGDIPEGYSVSREKKERFSLILESASTNQTSMYLCASRGTRYSGANVLTFGAGSRLTVL.

The J gene is TRBJ1-3, the V gene TRBV3-1; TCRdb indicates TRBD1, and absent DNA this call remains unverified. Germline CDR1 LGHDT, CDR2 YNNKEL (reference sequence). The CDR3 is 15 residues long. This CDR3 reads CASGPGPSSGNTIYF.

The chain has TRBV12-3 or TRBV12-4 and TRBJ2-6; TCRdb outputs TRBD1, but without DNA this stays unchecked. This CDR3 is built from 16 residues. CDR3 amino acids: CASSLARTPGANVLTF.

The chain is built from TRBV9 and TRBJ2-7; TCRdb gives TRBD2 as the D gene, but with no DNA this cannot be confirmed. Per germline, CDR1 SGDLS and CDR2 YYNGEE. The CDR3 has 13 amino acids. The CDR3 reads CASSVGPWDEQYF. Looking up the rest from reference TRBV9 and TRBJ2-7 gives the full variable domain: DSGVTQTPKHLITATGQRVTLRCSPRSGDLSVYWYQQSLDQGLQFLIQYYNGEERAKGNILERFSAQQFPDLHSELNLSSLELGDSALYFCASSVGPWDEQYFGPGTRLTVT.

The gene calls are TRBV25-1 and TRBJ1-1; TCRdb's D gene call, TRBD1, goes unchecked for lack of DNA. The CDR3 consists of 14 residues. The germline V gene has CDR1 MGHDK and CDR2 SYGVNS. CDR3: CASSDFPGNTEAFF.

V usage is TRBV7-6 and J usage is TRBJ2-7; TCRdb's D call of TRBD2 is untestable without DNA. The CDR3 runs 17 residues. Germline values: CDR1 SGHVS, CDR2 FNYEAQ. CDR3 in amino acids: CASSLSTPTSEHTAQYF.

This chain links TRBV5-1 with TRBJ2-5. The CDR3 totals 15 residues. Germline V gene lookup returns CDR1 SGHRS and CDR2 YFSETQ. CDR3 region: CASSSGPGLGETQYF.

The chain recombines TRBV11-3 with TRBJ2-7; TCRdb designates TRBD2, a call that cannot be tested without DNA. CDR3 size: 14 residues. Germline-derived CDR1 and CDR2 are SGHNT and YENEEA. CDR3 residues: CASSPPGLVNEQYF.

The rearrangement joins TRBV7-9 to TRBJ2-1. The germline CDR1 and CDR2 sequences are SEHNR and FQNEAQ (reference sequence). The length of the CDR3 is 15 residues. The chain's CDR3 is CASSSGPRSYNEQFF.

This chain connects TRBV20-1 to TRBJ2-5; with no DNA, the TCRdb D assignment of TRBD1 cannot be verified. Germline values: CDR1 DFQATT, CDR2 SNEGSKA (reference sequence). The length of the CDR3 is 14 residues. The chain's CDR3 is CSASRDPRQETQYF.

The CDR3 spells CASSSGGGPLNEQFF. V is TRBV12-3 or TRBV12-4 and J is TRBJ2-1. The CDR3 sequence is 15 residues long.

The chain couples TRBV30 to TRBJ2-3; TCRdb returns TRBD1, unconfirmable since there is no DNA. Germline V CDR1 and CDR2: GTSNPN, SVGIG (reference sequence). The CDR3 runs 14 residues. The CDR3 protein is CAWSVSGGTDTQYF.

The genes are TRBV27 and TRBJ2-1; TCRdb selects TRBD1, and the lack of DNA leaves this call unchecked. CDR3 length: 15 residues. CDR1 and CDR2 (germline): MNHEY, SMNVEV (reference sequence). CDR3: CASINTGGMLNEQFF.

The chain recombines TRBV14 with TRBJ2-2; TCRdb designates TRBD1, a call that cannot be tested without DNA. The CDR3 totals 18 residues. Per germline, CDR1 SGHDN and CDR2 FVKESK. The CDR3 region is CASSQVPWRDRNTGELFF.

The gene calls are TRBV19 and TRBJ2-1. Germline V gene sequence: CDR1 LNHDA, CDR2 SQIVND (reference sequence). This CDR3 spans 13 amino acids. Here the CDR3 reads CASSIDWRSEQFF.

V is TRBV20-1 and J is TRBJ2-3. There are 15 residues in the CDR3. Germline V lookup: CDR1 DFQATT, CDR2 SNEGSKA (reference sequence). This CDR3 reads CSARAPQISTDTQYF.

The chain joins TRBV11-3 to TRBJ1-4; the TCRdb call, TRBD1, lacks DNA for checking. Per the germline V gene, CDR1 is SGHNT and CDR2 is YENEEA. The CDR3 consists of 16 residues. CDR3 residues: CASSPGTPISNEKLFF.

The chain carries TRBV24-1 and TRBJ1-4; the D gene TCRdb calls, TRBD1, cannot be checked with no DNA. This CDR3 comprises 15 residues. Germline V lookup: CDR1 KGHDR, CDR2 SFDVKD. The CDR3 region is CATSDPIGGEEKLFF.

The chain is built from TRBV29-1 and TRBJ1-2. CDR1 and CDR2 from the germline V gene are SQVTM and ANQGSEA. The CDR3 has 13 amino acids. The CDR3 sequence is CSVDVRGSYGYTF. The full variable domain, rest sourced from reference TRBV29-1 and TRBJ1-2, is SAVISQKPSRDICQRGTSLTIQCQVDSQVTMMFWYRQQPGQSLTLIATANQGSEATYESGFVIDKFPISRPNLTFSTLTVSNMSPEDSSIYLCSVDVRGSYGYTFGSGTRLTVV.

V is TRBV5-1 and J is TRBJ2-2; the D call of TRBD2 rests on TCRdb alone, since no DNA is present to check it. Germline V gene sequence: CDR1 SGHRS, CDR2 YFSETQ. This CDR3 contains 14 residues. CDR3 protein: CASAGSSVTGELFF.

This chain links TRBV12-3 or TRBV12-4 with TRBJ1-1; TCRdb designates TRBD1, a call that cannot be tested without DNA. CDR3 length: 15 residues. CDR3 region: CASSPQGYSLTEAFF.

The chain carries TRBV6-1 and TRBJ2-5; the D gene TCRdb calls, TRBD1, cannot be checked with no DNA. Germline assignment: CDR1 MNHNS and CDR2 SASEGT. The CDR3 totals 16 residues. The CDR3: CASSEGLRVGQETQYF.

The chain carries TRBV20-1 and TRBJ2-4; the D call from TCRdb, TRBD2, cannot be confirmed without DNA. Looked up from germline, CDR1 is DFQATT and CDR2 is SNEGSKA (reference sequence). The CDR3 extends over 14 amino acids. The chain's CDR3 is CSASSGLAKNIQYF.

The CDR3 spells CASSLFAGDEQFF. The V gene is TRBV5-1, the J gene TRBJ2-1; TCRdb's assignment of TRBD2 cannot be checked, as there is no DNA. Germline V gives CDR1 SGHRS, CDR2 YFSETQ. This CDR3 region has 13 residues.

The J gene is TRBJ2-1, the V gene TRBV2; TCRdb returns TRBD1, unconfirmable since there is no DNA. CDR1 is SNHLY, CDR2 FYNNEI, per germline. The CDR3 spans 13 residues. The CDR3 sequence is CAASRDRGGEQFF.

This chain connects TRBV27 to TRBJ1-5. CDR3 length: 13 residues. CDR1 and CDR2 from the germline V gene are MNHEY and SMNVEV (reference sequence). This CDR3 reads CVTGEGGNQPQHF.

CDR3 loop: CASTLRDGSRNTEAFF. The V call is TRBV4-1, the J call TRBJ1-1. The length of the CDR3 is 16 residues. Germline-derived CDR1 and CDR2 are MGHRA and YSYEKL.

The genes are TRBV12-3 or TRBV12-4 and TRBJ2-2. CDR3 size: 13 residues. The CDR3 sequence is CASSLVSPGELFF.

V usage is TRBV12-3 or TRBV12-4 and J usage is TRBJ1-1; TCRdb outputs TRBD1, but without DNA this stays unchecked. The CDR3 is made up of 14 amino acids. The CDR3 loop reads CASREGRGKAEAFF.